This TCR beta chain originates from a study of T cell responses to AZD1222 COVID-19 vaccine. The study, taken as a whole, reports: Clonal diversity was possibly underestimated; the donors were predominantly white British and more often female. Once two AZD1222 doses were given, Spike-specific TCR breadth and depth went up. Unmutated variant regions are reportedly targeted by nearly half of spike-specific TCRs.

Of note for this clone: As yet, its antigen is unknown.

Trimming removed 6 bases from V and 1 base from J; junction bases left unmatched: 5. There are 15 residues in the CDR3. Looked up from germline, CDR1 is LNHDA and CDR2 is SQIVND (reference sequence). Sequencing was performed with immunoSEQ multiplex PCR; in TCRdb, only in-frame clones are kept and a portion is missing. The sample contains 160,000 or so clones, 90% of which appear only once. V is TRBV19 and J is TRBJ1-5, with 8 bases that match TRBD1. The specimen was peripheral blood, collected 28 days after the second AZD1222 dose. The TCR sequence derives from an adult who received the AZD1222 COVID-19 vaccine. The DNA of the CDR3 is TGTGCCAGTAGGGGCCAGGGGGCGAGCAATCAGCCCCAGCATTTT. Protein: CASRGQGASNQPQHF.